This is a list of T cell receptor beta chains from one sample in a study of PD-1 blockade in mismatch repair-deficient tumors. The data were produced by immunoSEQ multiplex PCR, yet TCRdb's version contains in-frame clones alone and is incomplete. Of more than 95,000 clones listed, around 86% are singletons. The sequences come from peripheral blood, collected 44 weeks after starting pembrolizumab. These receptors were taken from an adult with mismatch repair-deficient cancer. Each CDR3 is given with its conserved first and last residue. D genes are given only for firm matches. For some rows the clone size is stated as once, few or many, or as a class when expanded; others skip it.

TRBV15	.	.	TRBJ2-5	TGTGCCACCAGCAGAGTTCCGGGACCAGGGGAGACCCAGTACTTC	CATSRVPGPGETQYF
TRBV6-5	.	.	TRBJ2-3	TGTGCCAGCAGTTACTCGAAGGGCACAGATACGCAGTATTTT	CASSYSKGTDTQYF
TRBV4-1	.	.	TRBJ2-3	TGCGCCAGCAGCCAAGGGAACACAGATACGCAGTATTTT	CASSQGNTDTQYF
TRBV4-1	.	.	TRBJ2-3	TGCGCCAGCAGTCCATCCGGAGGTGGGGGCACAGATACGCAGTATTTT	CASSPSGGGGTDTQYF
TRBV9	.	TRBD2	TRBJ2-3	TGTGCCAGCAGCGTAGTAGGGGCGGGAGGGCCCACAGATACGCAGTATTTT	CASSVVGAGGPTDTQYF
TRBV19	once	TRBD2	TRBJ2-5	TGTGCCAGTATTAGAGCGGGAGGGCCCCAAGAGACCCAGTACTTC	CASIRAGGPQETQYF
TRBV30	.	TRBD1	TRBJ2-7	TGTGCCTGCACAAGGGGTGACTGGGGGACAGGGTCCTACGAGCAGTACTTC	CACTRGDWGTGSYEQYF
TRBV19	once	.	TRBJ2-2	TGTGCCAGTAGTATTGGGCGGACCGGGGAGCTGTTTTTT	CASSIGRTGELFF
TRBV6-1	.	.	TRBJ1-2	TGTGCCAGCAGTGAAGCGCTCGGCCGGGGGCCTAACTATGGCTACACCTTC	CASSEALGRGPNYGYTF
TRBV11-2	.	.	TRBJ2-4	TGTGCCAGCAGCTTATTTAGGACAGCGAGTCTAGCCAAAAACATTCAGTACTTC	CASSLFRTASLAKNIQYF
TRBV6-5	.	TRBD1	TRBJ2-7	TGTGCCAGCAGTTCCGGGACAGGGTCCTACGAGCAGTACTTC	CASSSGTGSYEQYF
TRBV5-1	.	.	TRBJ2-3	TGCGCCAGCAGCTCCCGGACGACGAACACAGATACGCAGTATTTT	CASSSRTTNTDTQYF
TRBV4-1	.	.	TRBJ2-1	TGCGCCAGCAGCCAAGAGGTTCACAATGAGCAGTTCTTC	CASSQEVHNEQFF
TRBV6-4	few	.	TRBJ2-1	TGTGCCAGCAGTGCTCAGGGCTACAATGAGCAGTTCTTC	CASSAQGYNEQFF
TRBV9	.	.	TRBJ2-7	TGTGCCAGCAGCGCCCTAGGCCGGGACGAGCAGTACTTC	CASSALGRDEQYF
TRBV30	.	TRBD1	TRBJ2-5	TGTGCCTGGAAGGGGGCCGAGACCCAGTACTTC	CAWKGAETQYF
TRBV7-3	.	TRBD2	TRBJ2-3	TGTGCCAGCAGCCCTGGGACTAGCTCAGATACGCAGTATTTT	CASSPGTSSDTQYF
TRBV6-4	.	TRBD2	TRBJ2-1	TGTGCCAGCCATTGGCGGGGGGTGTATGAGCAGTTCTTC	CASHWRGVYEQFF
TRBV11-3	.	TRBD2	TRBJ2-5	TGTGCCAGCAGGTCGGGACTAGCGGGAGAGACCCAGTACTTC	CASRSGLAGETQYF
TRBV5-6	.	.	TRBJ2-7	TGTGCCAGCAGCCCGGAATTAGCCCACGAGCAGTACTTC	CASSPELAHEQYF
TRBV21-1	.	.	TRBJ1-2	TGTGCCAGCAGCAACCGGGACCTATATGGCTACACCTTC	CASSNRDLYGYTF
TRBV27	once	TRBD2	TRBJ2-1	TGTGCCAGCAGCCCCGGGACTAGCGGCTACAATGAGCAGTTCTTC	CASSPGTSGYNEQFF
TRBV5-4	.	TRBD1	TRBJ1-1	TGTGCCAGCAGCTTGGACGAACTGGGACAGGGGGGCGGCACTGAAGCTTTCTTT	CASSLDELGQGGGTEAFF
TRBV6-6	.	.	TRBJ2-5	TGTGCCAGCAGTTCAATGGAGACCCAGTACTTC	CASSSMETQYF
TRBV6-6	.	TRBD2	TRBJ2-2	TGTGCCAGCGGGACTAGCGGGATCACCGGGGAGCTGTTTTTT	CASGTSGITGELFF